These 6 T cell receptor beta chains came from one sample sequenced in a study of T cells in Graves' hyperthyroidism and ophthalmopathy. RNA transcripts served as the template for amplifying TCR beta CDR3 regions. A first-round RT-PCR of the TCR CDR3 used the HTBI primer set. MiXCR was run by TCRdb on the multiplex PCR reads, yielding one entry per CDR3 protein. In the table there are roughly 420,000 distinct CDR3 sequences, 15% to 18% of which are singletons. Specimen: blood. The source of these receptors is a woman between 18 and 29 years old with Graves' hyperthyroidism.

This clonotype was counted at least ten times. The rearrangement uses TRBV3-1 and TRBJ2-7; D ambiguous. The CDR3 length is 13 residues. The germline CDR1 and CDR2 sequences are LGHDT and YNNKEL (reference sequence). V shed 8 bases and J shed 0 bases, with 11 bases lying between them. DNA for the CDR3: TGTGCCAGCCGGGCACAAAGCTCCTACGAGCAGTACTTC. It is translated as CASRAQSSYEQYF.

With respect to this clonotype: This could be a read error, since a much larger clone is one nucleotide away. The chain couples TRBV11-2 to TRBJ2-5, with 10 bases lining up with TRBD1. Germline CDR1 is SGHAT and CDR2 is FQNNGV. The CDR3 sequence is 15 residues long. CDR3 bases: TGTGCCAGCAGCCGACAGGGGGCTCTGCAAGGGACCCAGTACTTC. It specifies CASSRQGALQGTQYF.

V is TRBV4-2 and J is TRBJ1-1; tentative D call: TRBD1 (5 bases). V dropped 1 base and J dropped 3 bases, with 12 bases sitting between them. The length of the CDR3 is 15 residues. In germline, CDR1 is LGHNA, CDR2 YNFKEQ. The DNA of the CDR3 is TGTGCCAGCAGCCAAGGCCCAGGGCGGGACACTGAAGCTTTCTTT. Translating it yields CASSQGPGRDTEAFF.

The rearrangement links TRBV7-8 to TRBJ1-6; TRBD1 matches 9 bases. The V gene end was trimmed by 1 base and the J gene end by 5 bases; junction bases not matched to a gene: 6. This CDR3 has 17 amino acids. CDR1 and CDR2 from the germline V gene are SGHVS and FQNEAQ. CDR3 loop: CASSLVGQGQNNSPLHF. CDR3 bases: TGTGCCAGCAGCTTAGTCGGACAGGGGCAAAATAATTCACCCCTCCACTTT.

This clonotype occurred many times. The CDR3 is CASSSRLGNSPLHF. Here the CDR3 DNA reads TGTGCCAGCAGTTCCAGGCTTGGTAATTCACCCCTCCACTTT. The chain links TRBV28 to TRBJ1-6; no definite D call. The CDR3 loop spans 14 amino acids. Germline loops: CDR1 MDHEN, CDR2 SYDVKM. V shed 4 bases and J shed 6 bases, with 10 bases lying between them.

This clonotype was seen at least ten times. The CDR3 nucleotides are TGTGCCACCAGTGATGATCAGAACACTGAAGCTTTCTTT. Translated: CATSDDQNTEAFF. V and J are TRBV24-1 and TRBJ1-1; no clear D. CDR3 length: 13 amino acids. Germline values: CDR1 KGHDR, CDR2 SFDVKD. Trimming removed 3 bases from V and 1 base from J, with 5 bases in between.